These T cell receptor beta chains were read from a single sample in a study of T cells in Graves' hyperthyroidism and ophthalmopathy. TCRdb reprocessed the multiplex PCR reads via MiXCR and lists one record per CDR3 protein. The table includes under 600,000 distinct CDR3 sequences, approximately 16% detected once. The sample taken for sequencing was blood. All receptors derive from a woman in her thirties or forties with Graves' ophthalmopathy. Each CDR3 is given without its conserved first and last residue.

TRBJ2-7 | TRBV6-1 | ASSEQSEQGGYEQY
TRBJ2-7 | TRBV10-3 | AISIGQLRGSEQY
TRBJ2-1 | TRBV6-2/TRBV6-3 | ASSWGTVSSYNGQF
TRBJ1-2 | TRBV29-1 | SVETPGIFEWGYT
TRBJ1-2 | TRBV6-2/TRBV6-3 | ASKTGGSNYGYT
TRBJ2-1 | TRBV7-9 | ASTLDSAYNEQF
TRBJ1-4 | TRBV6-1 | ASTTGGTNEKLF
TRBJ1-4 | TRBV12-3/TRBV12-4 | ASSPNSRVRGEKLF
TRBJ2-3 | TRBV20-1 | SARARGLGTDTQY
TRBJ2-3 | TRBV2 | ASQRSTDTQY
TRBJ1-2 | TRBV2 | ASSEQKVYGYT
TRBJ2-1 | TRBV2 | ASSGLAGQNEQF
TRBJ2-7 | TRBV5-1 | ASNDLTGNSYEQY
TRBJ2-1 | TRBV28 | ASSFIGAGAYNEQL
TRBJ2-1 | TRBV11-1 | ASSPASGSTYEQF
TRBJ1-3 | TRBV6-1 | ASSVGQGKNTIY
TRBJ2-6 | TRBV7-9 | ASSPVIGDGLSGANVLT
TRBJ2-2 | TRBV10-3 | ATTASNTGELF
TRBJ1-3 | TRBV28 | ASTEDRGSGNTIY
TRBJ2-7 | TRBV11-2 | ASSLARTGINEQY
TRBJ1-2 | TRBV5-1 | ASSWGVQAYGYT
TRBJ1-1 | TRBV12-3/TRBV12-4 | ASSFEGAGTEAF
TRBJ1-1 | TRBV28 | ASSSSMNTEAF
TRBJ1-6 | TRBV18 | ASSPPGGSPLH